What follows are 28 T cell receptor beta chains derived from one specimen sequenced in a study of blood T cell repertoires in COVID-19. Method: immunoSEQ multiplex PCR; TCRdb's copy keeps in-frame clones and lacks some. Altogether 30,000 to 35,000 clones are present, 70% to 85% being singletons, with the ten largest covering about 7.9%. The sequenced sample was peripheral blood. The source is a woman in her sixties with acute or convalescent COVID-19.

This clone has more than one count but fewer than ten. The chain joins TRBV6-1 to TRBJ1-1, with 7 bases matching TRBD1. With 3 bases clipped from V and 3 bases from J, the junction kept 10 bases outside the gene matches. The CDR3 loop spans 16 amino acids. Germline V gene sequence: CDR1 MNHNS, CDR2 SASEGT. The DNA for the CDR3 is TGTGCCAGCAGTGAGACTAGGACAGGACCATACACTGAAGCTTTCTTT. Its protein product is CASSETRTGPYTEAFF.

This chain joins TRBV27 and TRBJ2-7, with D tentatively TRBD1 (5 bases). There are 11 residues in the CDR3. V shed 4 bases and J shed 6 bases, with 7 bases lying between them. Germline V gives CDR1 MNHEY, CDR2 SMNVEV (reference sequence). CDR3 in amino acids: CASSWGLEQYF. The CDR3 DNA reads TGTGCCAGCAGTTGGGGCCTCGAGCAGTACTTC.

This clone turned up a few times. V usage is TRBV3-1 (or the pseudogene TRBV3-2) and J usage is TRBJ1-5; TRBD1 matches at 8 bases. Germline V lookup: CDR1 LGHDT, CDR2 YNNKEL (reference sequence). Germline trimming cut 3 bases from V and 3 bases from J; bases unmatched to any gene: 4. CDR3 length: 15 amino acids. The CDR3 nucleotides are TGTGCCAGCAGCCAGGGGACAGGAAACAATCAGCCCCAGCATTTT. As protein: CASSQGTGNNQPQHF.

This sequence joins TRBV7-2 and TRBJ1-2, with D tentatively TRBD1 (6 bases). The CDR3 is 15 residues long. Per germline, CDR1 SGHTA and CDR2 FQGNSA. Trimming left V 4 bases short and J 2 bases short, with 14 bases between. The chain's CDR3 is CASSSSGGLNYGYTF. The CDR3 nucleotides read TGTGCCAGCAGCTCATCTGGGGGCCTGAACTATGGCTACACCTTC. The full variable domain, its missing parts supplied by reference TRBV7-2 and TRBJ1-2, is GAGVSQSPSNKVTEKGKDVELRCDPISGHTALYWYRQSLGQGLEFLIYFQGNSAPDKSGLPSDRFSAERTGGSVSTLTIQRTQQEDSAVYLCASSSSGGLNYGYTFGSGTRLTVV.

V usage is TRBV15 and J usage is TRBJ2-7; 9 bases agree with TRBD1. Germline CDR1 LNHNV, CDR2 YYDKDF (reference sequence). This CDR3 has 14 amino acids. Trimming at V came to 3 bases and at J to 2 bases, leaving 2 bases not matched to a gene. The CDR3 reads CATSRDRGPYEQYF. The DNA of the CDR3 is TGTGCCACCAGCAGGGACAGGGGACCCTACGAGCAGTACTTC.

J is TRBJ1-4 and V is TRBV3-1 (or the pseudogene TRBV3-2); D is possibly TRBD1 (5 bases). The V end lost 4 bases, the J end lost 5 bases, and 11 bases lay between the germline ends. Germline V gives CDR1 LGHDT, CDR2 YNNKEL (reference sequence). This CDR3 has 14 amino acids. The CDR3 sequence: CASSLRQPNEKLFF. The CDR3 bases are TGTGCCAGCAGCCTTCGACAGCCAAATGAAAAACTGTTTTTT.

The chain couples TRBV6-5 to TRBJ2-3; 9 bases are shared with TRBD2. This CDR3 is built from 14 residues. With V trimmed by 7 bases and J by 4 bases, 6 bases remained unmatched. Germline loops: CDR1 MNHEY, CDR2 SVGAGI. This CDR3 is CASTGLATADTQYF. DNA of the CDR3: TGTGCCAGCACTGGACTAGCGACGGCAGATACGCAGTATTTT.

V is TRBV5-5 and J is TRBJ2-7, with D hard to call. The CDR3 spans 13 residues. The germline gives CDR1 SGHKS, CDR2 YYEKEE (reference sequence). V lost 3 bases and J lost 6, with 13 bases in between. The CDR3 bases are TGTGCCAGCAGCTACGACTTGTCTGCCGAGCAGTACTTC. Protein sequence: CASSYDLSAEQYF.

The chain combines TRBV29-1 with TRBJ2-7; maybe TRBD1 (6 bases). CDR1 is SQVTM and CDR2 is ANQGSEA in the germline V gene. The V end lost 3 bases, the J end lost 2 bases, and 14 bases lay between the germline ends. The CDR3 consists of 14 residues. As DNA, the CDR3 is TGCAGCGTTGAGGTTGTAGGGGGAACCTACGAGCAGTACTTC. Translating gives CSVEVVGGTYEQYF.

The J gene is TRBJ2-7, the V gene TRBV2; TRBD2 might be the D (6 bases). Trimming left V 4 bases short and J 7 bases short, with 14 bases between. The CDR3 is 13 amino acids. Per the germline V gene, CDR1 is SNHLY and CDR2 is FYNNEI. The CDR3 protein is CASSGGLSGEQYF. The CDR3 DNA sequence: TGTGCCAGCAGTGGGGGACTTTCGGGGGAGCAGTACTTC.

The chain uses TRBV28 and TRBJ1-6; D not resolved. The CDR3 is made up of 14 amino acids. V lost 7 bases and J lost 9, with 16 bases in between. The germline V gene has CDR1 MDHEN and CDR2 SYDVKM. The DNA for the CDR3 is TGTGCCAGCATTCCCTCGGGTCTTGCTTCACCCCTCCACTTT. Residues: CASIPSGLASPLHF.

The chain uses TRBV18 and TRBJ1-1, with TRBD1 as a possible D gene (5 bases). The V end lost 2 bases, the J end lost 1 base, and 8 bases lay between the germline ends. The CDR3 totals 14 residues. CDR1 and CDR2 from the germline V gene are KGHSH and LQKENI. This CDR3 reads CASSPAQGNTEAFF. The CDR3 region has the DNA TGTGCCAGCTCACCAGCTCAGGGGAACACTGAAGCTTTCTTT.

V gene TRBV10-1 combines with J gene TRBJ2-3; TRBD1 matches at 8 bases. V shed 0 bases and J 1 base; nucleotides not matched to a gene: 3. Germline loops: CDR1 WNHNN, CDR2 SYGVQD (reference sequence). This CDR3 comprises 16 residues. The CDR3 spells CASSESTTGGTDTQYF. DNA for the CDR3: TGCGCCAGCAGTGAGTCGACGACAGGGGGCACAGATACGCAGTATTTT.

CDR3 in DNA: TGTGCCAGCAGTGAATCTCAATGGAGCGGCCGGAGCTCCTACAATGAGCAGTTCTTC. This encodes CASSESQWSGRSSYNEQFF. The V and J genes are TRBV2 and TRBJ2-1; TRBD2 might be the D (5 bases). Looked up from germline, CDR1 is SNHLY and CDR2 is FYNNEI. Between the trimmed V and J ends, which lost 2 bases and 0 bases, there was a span of 20 bases. This CDR3 comprises 19 residues.

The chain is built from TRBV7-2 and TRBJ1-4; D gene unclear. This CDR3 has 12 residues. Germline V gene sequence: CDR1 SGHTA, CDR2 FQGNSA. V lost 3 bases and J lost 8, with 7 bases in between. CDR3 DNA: TGTGCCAGCAGCTTTAGCCGGGAAAAACTGTTTTTT. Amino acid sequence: CASSFSREKLFF.

CDR3 nucleotides: TGTGCCAGTACTGACAGGGGTTACACTGAAGCTTTCTTT. The encoded protein is CASTDRGYTEAFF. This chain links TRBV19 with TRBJ1-1; 8 bases are shared with TRBD1. Germline CDR1 reads LNHDA; CDR2 reads SQIVND (reference sequence). Losses at the gene ends were 7 bases for V and 3 bases for J; bases not matched to a gene: 4. The CDR3 contains 13 residues.

The CDR3 loop is CASGRQGNTDTQYF. CDR3 nucleotides: TGTGCCAGCGGGAGACAGGGGAACACAGATACGCAGTATTTT. The chain combines TRBV2 with TRBJ2-3; 8 nucleotides line up with TRBD1. The CDR3 spans 14 residues. With 8 bases clipped from V and 2 bases from J, the junction kept 6 bases outside the gene matches. Germline loops: CDR1 SNHLY, CDR2 FYNNEI.

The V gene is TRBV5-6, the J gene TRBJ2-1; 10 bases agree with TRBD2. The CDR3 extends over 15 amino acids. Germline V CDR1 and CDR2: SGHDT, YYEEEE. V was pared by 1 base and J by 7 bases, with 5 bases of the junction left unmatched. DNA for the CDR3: TGTGCCAGCAGCTTGCAACTAGCGGGGACAAATGAGCAGTTCTTC. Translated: CASSLQLAGTNEQFF.

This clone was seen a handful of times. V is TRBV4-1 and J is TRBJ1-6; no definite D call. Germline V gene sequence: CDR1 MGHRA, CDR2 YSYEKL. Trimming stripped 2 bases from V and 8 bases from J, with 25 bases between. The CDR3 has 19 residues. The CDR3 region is CASSQILGRPEIFDSPLHF. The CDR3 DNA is TGCGCCAGCAGCCAAATTTTGGGCCGGCCCGAGATATTTGATTCACCCCTCCACTTT.

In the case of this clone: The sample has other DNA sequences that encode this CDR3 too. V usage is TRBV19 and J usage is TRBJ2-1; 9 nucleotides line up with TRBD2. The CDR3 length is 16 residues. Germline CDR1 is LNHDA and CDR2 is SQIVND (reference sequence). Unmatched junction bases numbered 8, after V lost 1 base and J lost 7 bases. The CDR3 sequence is CASSIGERGEVNEQFF. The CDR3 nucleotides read TGTGCCAGTAGTATAGGTGAGCGGGGGGAAGTTAATGAGCAGTTCTTC.

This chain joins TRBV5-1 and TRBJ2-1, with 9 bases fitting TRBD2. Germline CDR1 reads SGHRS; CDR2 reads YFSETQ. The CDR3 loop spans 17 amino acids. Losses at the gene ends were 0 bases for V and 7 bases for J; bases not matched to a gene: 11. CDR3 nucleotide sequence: TGCGCCAGCAGCTTGGGGCCTATGGCGGGGGGGCGAAATGAGCAGTTCTTC. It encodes CASSLGPMAGGRNEQFF.

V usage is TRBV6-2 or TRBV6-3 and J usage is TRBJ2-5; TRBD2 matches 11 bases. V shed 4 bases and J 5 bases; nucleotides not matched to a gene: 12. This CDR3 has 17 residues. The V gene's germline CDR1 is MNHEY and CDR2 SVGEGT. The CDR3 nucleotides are TGTGCCAGCAGTTGGCCTACTAGCGGGGGAATGGTCGAGACCCAGTACTTC. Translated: CASSWPTSGGMVETQYF.

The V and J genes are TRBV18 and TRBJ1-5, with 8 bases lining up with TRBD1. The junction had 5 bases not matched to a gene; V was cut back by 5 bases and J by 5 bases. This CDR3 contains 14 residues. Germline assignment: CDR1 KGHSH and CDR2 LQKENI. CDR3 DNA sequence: TGTGCCAGCTCATCGGGGACAGGTTATCAGCCCCAGCATTTT. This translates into CASSSGTGYQPQHF.

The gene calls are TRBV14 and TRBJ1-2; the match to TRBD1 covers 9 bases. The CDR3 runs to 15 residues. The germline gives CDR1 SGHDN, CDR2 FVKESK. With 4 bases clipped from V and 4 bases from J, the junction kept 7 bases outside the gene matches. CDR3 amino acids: CASSPIGQGSYGYTF. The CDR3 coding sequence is TGTGCCAGCAGCCCAATCGGACAGGGGTCCTATGGCTACACCTTC.

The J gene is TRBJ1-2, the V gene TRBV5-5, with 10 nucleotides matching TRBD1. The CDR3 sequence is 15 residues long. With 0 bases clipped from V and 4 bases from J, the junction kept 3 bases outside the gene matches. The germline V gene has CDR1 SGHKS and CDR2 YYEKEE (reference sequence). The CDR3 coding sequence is TGTGCCAGCAGCTTGGGAGGGACAGGGGCCTATGGCTACACCTTC. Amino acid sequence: CASSLGGTGAYGYTF.

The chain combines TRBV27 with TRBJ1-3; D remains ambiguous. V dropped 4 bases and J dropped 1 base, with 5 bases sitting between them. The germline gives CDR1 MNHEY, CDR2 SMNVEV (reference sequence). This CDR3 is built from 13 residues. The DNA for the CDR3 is TGTGCCAGCAGTTACAGATCTGGAAACACCATATATTTT. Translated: CASSYRSGNTIYF.

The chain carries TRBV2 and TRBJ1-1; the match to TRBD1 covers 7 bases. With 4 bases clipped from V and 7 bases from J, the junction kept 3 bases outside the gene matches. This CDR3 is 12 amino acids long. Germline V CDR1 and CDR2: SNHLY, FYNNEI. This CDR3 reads CASSGTGREAFF. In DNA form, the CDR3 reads TGTGCCAGCAGTGGGACAGGCCGTGAAGCTTTCTTT.

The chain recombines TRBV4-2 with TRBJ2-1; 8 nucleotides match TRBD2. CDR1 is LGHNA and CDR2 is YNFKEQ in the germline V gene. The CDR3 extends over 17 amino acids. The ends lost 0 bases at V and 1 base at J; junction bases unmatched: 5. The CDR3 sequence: CASSQDAGGSSYNEQFF. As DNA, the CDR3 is TGTGCCAGCAGCCAAGATGCGGGGGGCAGTTCCTACAATGAGCAGTTCTTC.